This TCR beta chain was found in a study of T cells after yellow fever vaccination. Study-level points and caveats: Clonotypes appearing in both CD4 and CD8 compartments existed, and their share was small.

Only a few counts were recorded for this clonotype. Its matching antigen is unknown. MiXCR was run by TCRdb on the 5' RACE reads, yielding one entry per CDR3 protein. The sample holds 500,000 to 650,000 distinct CDR3 sequences, around 17% seen once. The material sequenced was PBMCs, taken 4 to 5 days after the first yellow fever vaccination. The source of this sequence is a man aged 18 to 29 who received the YFV17D yellow fever vaccine.

DNA of the CDR3: TGTGCCAGCAGCTTCCCACGGGGAGCGGGGAAAGAGACCCAGTACTTC. Protein sequence: CASSFPRGAGKETQYF. The rearrangement joins TRBV7-2 to TRBJ2-5; 7 bases agree with TRBD2. CDR1 and CDR2 from the germline V gene are SGHTA and FQGNSA. V lost 3 bases and J lost 3; bases outside the gene matches: 10. The CDR3 totals 16 residues. The full variable domain, completed using reference TRBV7-2 and TRBJ2-5, is GAGVSQSPSNKVTEKGKDVELRCDPISGHTALYWYRQSLGQGLEFLIYFQGNSAPDKSGLPSDRFSAERTGGSVSTLTIQRTQQEDSAVYLCASSFPRGAGKETQYFGPGTRLLVL.